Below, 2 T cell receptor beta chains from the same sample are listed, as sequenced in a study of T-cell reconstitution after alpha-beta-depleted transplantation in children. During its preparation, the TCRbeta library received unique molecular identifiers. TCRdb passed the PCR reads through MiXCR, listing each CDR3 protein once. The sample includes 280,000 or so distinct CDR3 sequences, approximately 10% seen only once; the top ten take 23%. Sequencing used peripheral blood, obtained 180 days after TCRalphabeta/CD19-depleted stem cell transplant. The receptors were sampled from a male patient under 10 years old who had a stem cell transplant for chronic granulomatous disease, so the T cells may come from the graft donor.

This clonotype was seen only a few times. The CDR3, as DNA: TGTGCCAGCAGTGAGGCTAGCGGGCCCGTTGGGACCCAGTACTTC. This encodes CASSEASGPVGTQYF. The chain carries TRBV6-1 and TRBJ2-5, with TRBD2 matching 8 bases. The CDR3 contains 15 residues. Per germline, CDR1 MNHNS and CDR2 SASEGT. V lost 3 bases and J lost 7; bases outside the gene matches: 10.

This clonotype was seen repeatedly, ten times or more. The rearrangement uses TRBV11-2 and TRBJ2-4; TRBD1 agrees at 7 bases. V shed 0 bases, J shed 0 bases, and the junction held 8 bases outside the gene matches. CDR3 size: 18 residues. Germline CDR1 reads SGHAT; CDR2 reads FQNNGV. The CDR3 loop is CASSLEFRDSLAKNIQYF. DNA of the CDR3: TGTGCCAGCAGCTTAGAATTCCGGGACAGCTTAGCCAAAAACATTCAGTACTTC.